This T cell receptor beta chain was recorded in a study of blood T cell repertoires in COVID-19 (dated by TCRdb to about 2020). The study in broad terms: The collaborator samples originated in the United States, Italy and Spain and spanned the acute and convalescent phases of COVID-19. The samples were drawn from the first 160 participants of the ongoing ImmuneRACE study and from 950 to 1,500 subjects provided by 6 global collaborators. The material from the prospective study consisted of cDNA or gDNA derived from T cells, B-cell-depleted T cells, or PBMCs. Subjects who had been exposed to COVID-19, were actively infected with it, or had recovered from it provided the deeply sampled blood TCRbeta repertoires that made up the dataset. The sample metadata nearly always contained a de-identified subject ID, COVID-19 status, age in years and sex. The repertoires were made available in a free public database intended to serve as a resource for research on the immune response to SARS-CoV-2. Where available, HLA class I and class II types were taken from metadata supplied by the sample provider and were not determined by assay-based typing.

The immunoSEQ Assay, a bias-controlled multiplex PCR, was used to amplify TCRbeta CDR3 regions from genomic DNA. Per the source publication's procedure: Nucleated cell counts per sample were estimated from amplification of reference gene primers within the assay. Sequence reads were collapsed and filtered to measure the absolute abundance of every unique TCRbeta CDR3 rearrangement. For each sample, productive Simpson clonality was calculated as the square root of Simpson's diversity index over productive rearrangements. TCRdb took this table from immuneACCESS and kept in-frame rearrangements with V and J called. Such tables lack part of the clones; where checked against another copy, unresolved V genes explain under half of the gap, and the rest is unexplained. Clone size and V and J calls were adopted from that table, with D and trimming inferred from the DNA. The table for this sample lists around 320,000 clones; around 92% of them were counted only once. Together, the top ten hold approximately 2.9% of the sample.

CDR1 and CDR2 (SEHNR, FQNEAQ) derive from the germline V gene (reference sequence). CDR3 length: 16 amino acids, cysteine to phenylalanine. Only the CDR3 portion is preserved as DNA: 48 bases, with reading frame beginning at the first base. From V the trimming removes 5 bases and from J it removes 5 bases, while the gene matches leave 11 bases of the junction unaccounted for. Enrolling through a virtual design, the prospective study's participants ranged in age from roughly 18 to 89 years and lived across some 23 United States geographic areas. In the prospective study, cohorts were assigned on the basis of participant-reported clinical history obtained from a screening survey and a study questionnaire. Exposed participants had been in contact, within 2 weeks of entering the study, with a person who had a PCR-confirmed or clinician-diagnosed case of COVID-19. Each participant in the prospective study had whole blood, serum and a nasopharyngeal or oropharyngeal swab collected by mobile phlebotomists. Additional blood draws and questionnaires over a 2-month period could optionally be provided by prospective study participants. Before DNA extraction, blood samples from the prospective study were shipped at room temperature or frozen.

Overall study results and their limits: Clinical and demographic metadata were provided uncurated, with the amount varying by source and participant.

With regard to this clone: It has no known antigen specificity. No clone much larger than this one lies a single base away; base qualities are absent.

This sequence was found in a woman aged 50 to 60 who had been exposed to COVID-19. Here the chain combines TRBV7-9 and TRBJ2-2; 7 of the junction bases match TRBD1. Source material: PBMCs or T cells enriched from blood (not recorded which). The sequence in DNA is TGTGCCAGCAGCACCCCGAGGGGGCCGAGTACCGGGGAGCTGTTTTTT. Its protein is CASSTPRGPSTGELFF.